These T cell receptor beta chains were read from a single sample in a study of T cell responses to AZD1222 COVID-19 vaccine. Using immunoSEQ multiplex PCR, the repertoire was profiled, and TCRdb retains in-frame clones only, with some absent. The sample has about 92,000 clones, roughly 88% seen once. The material sequenced was peripheral blood, taken on day 0 of AZD1222 vaccination. The origin of the receptors is an adult in good health. Each CDR3 is given with its conserved first and last residue. D genes are given only for firm matches. The listing skips clone size in some rows; elsewhere it reads once, few, many or a size class.

>.|TRBJ2-6|.|TRBV7-3
CASTNSASGANVLTF
TGTGCCAGCACCAATTCAGCCTCTGGGGCCAACGTCCTGACTTTC
>.|TRBJ2-5|.|TRBV21-1
CASSREDYKQETQYF
TGTGCCAGCAGCAGGGAGGACTATAAACAAGAGACCCAGTACTTC
>TRBD1|TRBJ1-6|.|TRBV5-1
CASSLTGTGDYSPLHF
TGCGCCAGCAGCCTCACCGGGACAGGGGATTATTCACCCCTCCACTTT
>TRBD1|TRBJ1-4|.|TRBV7-6
CASSSTGLGEKLFF
TGTGCCAGCAGCTCGACAGGGTTGGGTGAAAAACTGTTTTTT
>.|TRBJ2-7|.|TRBV7-2
CASSLDDRILYEQYF
TGTGCCAGCAGCTTAGATGACAGGATACTTTACGAGCAGTACTTC
>TRBD1|TRBJ1-5|.|TRBV19
CASTGTVALDQPQHF
TGTGCCAGTACCGGGACAGTAGCGTTAGATCAGCCCCAGCATTTT
>.|TRBJ1-3|.|TRBV28
CASSLIGSGNTIYF
TGTGCCAGCAGCTTGATAGGGTCTGGAAACACCATATATTTT
>.|TRBJ1-3|.|TRBV3-1/TRBV3-2
CASSQSLQNLGNTIYF
TGTGCCAGCAGCCAGAGCCTTCAAAACTTGGGAAACACCATATATTTT
>.|TRBJ1-5|few|TRBV6-2/TRBV6-3
CASSSLVSNQPQHF
TGTGCCAGCAGTTCCTTGGTTAGCAATCAGCCCCAGCATTTT
>.|TRBJ2-7|.|TRBV6-5
CASSRTARYEQYF
TGTGCCAGCAGCCGGACAGCTAGGTACGAGCAGTACTTC
>TRBD1|TRBJ1-2|.|TRBV7-9
CASSPAPGQGYTF
TGTGCCAGCAGCCCAGCCCCGGGACAGGGCTACACCTTC
>.|TRBJ2-1|.|TRBV11-1
CASSLGPSSYNEQFF
TGTGCCAGCAGCTTAGGACCGAGCTCCTACAATGAGCAGTTCTTC
>TRBD1|TRBJ1-1|.|TRBV7-2
CASSQDRDSAFF
TGTGCCAGCAGCCAGGACAGGGATTCAGCTTTCTTT
>.|TRBJ2-5|.|TRBV15
CATSRVRETQYF
TGTGCCACCAGCAGGGTCCGGGAGACCCAGTACTTC
>.|TRBJ2-4|.|TRBV3-1/TRBV3-2
CASSQADKGIQYF
TGTGCCAGCAGCCAAGCGGACAAGGGAATTCAGTACTTC
>TRBD1|TRBJ1-3|.|TRBV6-5
CASSYSTGSGNTIYF
TGTGCCAGCAGTTATTCGACAGGGTCAGGAAACACCATATATTTT